The 32 T cell receptor beta chains below were found in one sample sequenced in a study of T cell repertoires in cytomegalovirus infection. TCRdb passed the reads through MiXCR, listing each CDR3 protein once. The data contain around 450,000 distinct CDR3 sequences, 31% of them seen just once; the ten biggest clones take up approximately 14%. The sample comprised PBMCs. The receptors here all came from a human donor in good health (CMV status not recorded). Some clones in this sample may be carry-over from other donors' samples.

V is TRBV7-9 and J is TRBJ1-1; weak D call: TRBD1 (5 bases). Trimming removed 5 bases at V and 1 base at J, with 14 bases between. The germline CDR1 and CDR2 sequences are SEHNR and FQNEAQ (reference sequence). CDR3 length equals 15 residues. The CDR3 region is CASSSNRDGNTEAFF. CDR3 DNA sequence: TGTGCCAGCAGCAGTAACCGGGACGGGAACACTGAAGCTTTCTTT. The full variable domain, in which reference TRBV7-9 and TRBJ1-1 provide the parts outside the CDR3, is DTGVSQNPRHKITKRGQNVTFRCDPISEHNRLYWYRQTLGQGPEFLTYFQNEAQLEKSRLLSDRFSAERPKGSFSTLEIQRTEQGDSAMYLCASSSNRDGNTEAFFGQGTRLTVV.

Concerning this clonotype itself: It is unclear where the CDR3 begins or ends on the DNA, so no DNA is shown, and the CDR3 is as TCRdb lists it. The chain links TRBV11-2 to TRBJ2-3; the D call in the table, TRBD2, was not verified against the DNA. Germline V gives CDR1 SGHAT, CDR2 FQNNGV. A total of 17 residues make up the CDR3, ends included. CDR3 in amino acids: CASSRWASGALAETPYF.

This clonotype has just a few counts. The rearrangement links TRBV20-1 to TRBJ2-7; TRBD1 matches at 11 bases. Germline V CDR1 and CDR2: DFQATT, SNEGSKA (reference sequence). There are 15 residues in the CDR3. V lost 7 bases and J lost 3; bases outside the gene matches: 11. This CDR3 reads CSVPPAGTGGYEQYF. The CDR3 nucleotides read TGCAGTGTTCCGCCGGCCGGGACAGGGGGCTACGAGCAGTACTTC.

The genes are TRBV6-5 and TRBJ1-4, with TRBD1 matching over 8 bases. The germline V gene has CDR1 MNHEY and CDR2 SVGAGI. J was trimmed by 6 bases and V by 0 bases; bases with no gene match: 3. The length of the CDR3 is 15 residues. CDR3 residues: CASSYSDREHEKLFF. The CDR3 DNA reads as TGTGCCAGCAGTTACTCGGACAGGGAACATGAAAAACTGTTTTTT.

This clonotype was recorded at least ten times. The chain combines TRBV7-6 with TRBJ2-2; D is unresolved. The CDR3 contains 14 residues. Per the germline V gene, CDR1 is SGHVS and CDR2 is FNYEAQ. V was pared by 5 bases and J by 6 bases, with 13 bases between. Here the CDR3 DNA reads TGTGCCAGCAGCCGATCTGAGTTGTCCGGGGAGCTGTTTTTT. As protein: CASSRSELSGELFF.

This clonotype has more than one count but fewer than ten. The chain recombines TRBV3-1 with TRBJ2-1; D uncertain. The germline CDR1 and CDR2 sequences are LGHDT and YNNKEL (reference sequence). The CDR3 length is 13 residues. Trimming cost V 4 bases and J 5 bases, with 9 bases left between them. CDR3 region: CASSRGRNNEQFF. The CDR3 DNA reads as TGTGCCAGCAGCCGCGGACGGAACAATGAGCAGTTCTTC.

The chain carries TRBV11-2 and TRBJ2-3, with 9 bases that match TRBD2. J was trimmed by 4 bases and V by 5 bases; bases with no gene match: 13. The germline V gene encodes CDR1 SGHAT and CDR2 FQNNGV. This CDR3 is built from 17 residues. The CDR3 spells CASSPQLLSGGADTQYF. The CDR3 DNA reads as TGTGCCAGCAGCCCTCAGCTTCTTAGCGGGGGCGCAGATACGCAGTATTTT.

About this clonotype: Germline is not matched at one junction end, which may reflect a read error. The V and J genes are TRBV4-1 and TRBJ2-7, with TRBD2 matching over 14 bases. The CDR3 is 17 amino acids. Germline assignment: CDR1 MGHRA and CDR2 YSYEKL. The CDR3 spells CASSLRLAGGKDYEQCF. In DNA, the CDR3 is TGCGCCAGCAGCCTCAGACTAGCGGGGGGGAAGGACTACGAGCAGTGCTTC.

Comments on this clonotype: The CDR3 does not close with the conserved phenylalanine or tryptophan, likely indicating a read error. The genes are TRBV20-1 and TRBJ2-7, with TRBD1 matching over 7 bases. V was pared by 5 bases and J by 4 bases, with 11 bases of the junction left unmatched. Germline V gene data show CDR1 as DFQATT and CDR2 as SNEGSKA (reference sequence). There are 14 residues in the CDR3. The CDR3 DNA reads as TGCAGTGCTCATAGAGACAGGGCGCCATACGAGCAGTACCTC. Residues: CSAHRDRAPYEQYL.

Of note for this clonotype: Likely a read error: the CDR3 ends without its conserved phenylalanine or tryptophan. The rearrangement links TRBV28 to TRBJ2-7; 10 positions match TRBD2. The CDR3 totals 15 residues. Germline V lookup: CDR1 MDHEN, CDR2 SYDVKM. The trim removed 2 bases at V and 0 bases at J, leaving 1 base unmatched. The CDR3 here is CASSLQRGGSYEQYC. CDR3 DNA: TGTGCCAGCAGTTTACAGCGGGGGGGCTCCTACGAGCAGTACTGC.

This clonotype was recorded many times. V usage is TRBV7-8 and J usage is TRBJ2-3, with 14 bases aligning to TRBD2. The CDR3 covers 17 residues. Germline V gene lookup returns CDR1 SGHVS and CDR2 FQNEAQ. Germline trimming cut 5 bases from V and 2 bases from J; bases unmatched to any gene: 6. CDR3 sequence: CASSDRLAGGITDTQYF. The CDR3 nucleotides read TGTGCCAGCAGCGACAGACTAGCGGGGGGGATCACAGATACGCAGTATTTT.

The CDR3 DNA follows: TGTGCCAGCAGGCGGGTGATGGGCACTGAAGCTTTCTTT. This translates into CASRRVMGTEAFF. This sequence joins TRBV6-1 and TRBJ1-1; D is uncertain. CDR1 and CDR2 (germline): MNHNS, SASEGT. V gave up 6 bases and J gave up 4 bases, with 12 bases separating them. The length of the CDR3 is 13 residues.

The V gene is TRBV7-9, the J gene TRBJ1-1, with D unclear. Germline-derived CDR1 and CDR2 are SEHNR and FQNEAQ (reference sequence). Trimming stripped 3 bases from V and 7 bases from J, with 12 bases between. The length of the CDR3 is 13 residues. The CDR3 loop is CASSLGGGNEAFF. CDR3 coding DNA: TGTGCCAGCAGCTTGGGAGGAGGCAATGAAGCTTTCTTT. Together with reference TRBV7-9 and TRBJ1-1, the CDR3 gives the full variable domain: DTGVSQNPRHKITKRGQNVTFRCDPISEHNRLYWYRQTLGQGPEFLTYFQNEAQLEKSRLLSDRFSAERPKGSFSTLEIQRTEQGDSAMYLCASSLGGGNEAFFGQGTRLTVV.

This clonotype was seen at least ten times. In DNA, the CDR3 is TGTGCCAGCACCCGCGACAGGGGGAACACTGAAGCTTTCTTT. Its translation: CASTRDRGNTEAFF. The J gene is TRBJ1-1, the V gene TRBV7-2; 8 bases are a match to TRBD1. After removal of 7 bases from V and 1 base from J, the junction contained 5 bases not matched to a gene. Germline-derived CDR1 and CDR2 are SGHTA and FQGNSA. The CDR3 has 14 residues. The full variable domain, with the rest looked up from reference TRBV7-2 and TRBJ1-1, is GAGVSQSPSNKVTEKGKDVELRCDPISGHTALYWYRQSLGQGLEFLIYFQGNSAPDKSGLPSDRFSAERTGGSVSTLTIQRTQQEDSAVYLCASTRDRGNTEAFFGQGTRLTVV.

The chain carries TRBV4-1 and TRBJ2-2; perhaps TRBD1 as D (6 bases). Germline V CDR1 and CDR2: MGHRA, YSYEKL. The CDR3 has 13 amino acids. The ends were cut back, 10 bases at V and 5 bases at J, with 14 bases in the middle. CDR3 residues: CATDTTGTGELFF. CDR3 DNA sequence: TGCGCCACCGATACCACAGGGACCGGGGAGCTGTTTTTT.

This clonotype has ten or more counts. The chain couples TRBV12-3 or TRBV12-4 to TRBJ1-3; no clear D. This CDR3 is 17 amino acids long. V was trimmed by 6 bases and J by 0 bases, leaving 18 bases between them. CDR3 sequence: CASRLSGSGSSGNTIYF. CDR3 sequence (DNA): TGTGCCAGCAGATTGTCCGGGTCTGGAAGCTCTGGAAACACCATATATTTT.

This clonotype was seen a few times. J is TRBJ2-5 and V is TRBV12-3 or TRBV12-4; 11 nucleotides agree with TRBD2. The CDR3 is 16 residues long. V lost 3 bases, J lost 5 bases, and 8 bases stayed unmatched. CDR3 DNA sequence: TGTGCCAGCAGTTTCACTAGCGGGGGCCCCCGGGAGACCCAGTACTTC. The encoded protein is CASSFTSGGPRETQYF.

The chain has TRBV10-3 and TRBJ2-7, with unresolved D. V gave up 5 bases and J gave up 3 bases, with 5 bases separating them. Germline V gene data show CDR1 as ENHRY and CDR2 as SYGVKD. CDR3 size: 11 residues. The CDR3 bases are TGTGCCATCAGTCGTAGCTACGAGCAGTACTTC. Amino acids: CAISRSYEQYF.

The chain employs TRBV5-6 and TRBJ2-6; no reliable D call. The CDR3 consists of 17 residues. V lost 1 base and J 0 bases, leaving 11 bases between the germline ends. Germline assignment: CDR1 SGHDT and CDR2 YYEEEE. CDR3 coding DNA: TGTGCCAGCAGCTTGCCCGAGGAGACCTCTGGGGCCAACGTCCTGACTTTC. This encodes CASSLPEETSGANVLTF.

This clonotype came up a few times. The chain employs TRBV5-1 and TRBJ2-1; no clear D. Trimming removed 4 bases from V and 4 bases from J, with 15 bases in between. CDR3 length: 15 amino acids. The V gene's germline CDR1 is SGHRS and CDR2 YFSETQ. CDR3 coding DNA: TGCGCCAGCAGCCCTCAGGCGGTGCTATACAATGAGCAGTTCTTC. Protein: CASSPQAVLYNEQFF.

The chain employs TRBV11-2 and TRBJ1-4, with 8 bases lining up with TRBD1. Germline CDR1 reads SGHAT; CDR2 reads FQNNGV. This CDR3 spans 15 amino acids. Unmatched junction bases numbered 6, after V lost 1 base and J lost 8 bases. The DNA for the CDR3 is TGTGCCAGCAGCTTAGCTGACAGGGGTAGGGAAAAACTGTTTTTT. Its translation is CASSLADRGREKLFF.

This clonotype was observed at least ten times. The rearrangement joins TRBV7-6 to TRBJ2-3; TRBD1 agrees at 9 bases. V dropped 5 bases and J dropped 3; count of bases not matched to a gene: 6. The germline V gene has CDR1 SGHVS and CDR2 FNYEAQ. This CDR3 contains 15 residues. CDR3 region: CASSPGTGRTDTQYF. The CDR3 DNA reads as TGTGCCAGCAGCCCTGGGACAGGGAGGACAGATACGCAGTATTTT.

The chain carries TRBV20-1 and TRBJ2-7; 9 positions match TRBD1. Germline CDR1 DFQATT, CDR2 SNEGSKA (reference sequence). The V gene end was trimmed by 7 bases and the J gene end by 7 bases; junction bases not matched to a gene: 8. CDR3 size: 12 residues. CDR3 sequence reads: CSGRTGDREQYF. CDR3 nucleotides: TGCAGTGGTCGGACAGGGGATCGGGAGCAGTACTTC.

This chain links TRBV3-1 with TRBJ1-2; D possibly corresponds to TRBD1 (6 bases). V was trimmed by 0 bases and J by 5 bases, leaving 16 bases between them. Germline V gene data show CDR1 as LGHDT and CDR2 as YNNKEL (reference sequence). This CDR3 is built from 16 residues. For the CDR3, the DNA is TGTGCCAGCAGCCAAGATTCCGGGGGGCACAATTATGGCTACACCTTC. Amino acids: CASSQDSGGHNYGYTF.

The gene calls are TRBV6-2 or TRBV6-3 and TRBJ2-3, with a possible D match to TRBD1 (5 bases). Germline V gene sequence: CDR1 MNHEY, CDR2 SVGEGT. Trimming pared 6 bases from V and 4 bases from J, leaving 14 bases between. The CDR3 runs 14 residues. This CDR3 reads CASSLSLGPDTQYF. CDR3 DNA: TGTGCCAGCAGCTTATCTCTGGGGCCAGATACGCAGTATTTT.

Many counts were recorded for this clonotype. The CDR3 DNA is TGTGCCAGCAGCCCCTCCGTCGGGTTTCTCTCTGGAAACACCATATATTTT. Translation gives CASSPSVGFLSGNTIYF. The V call is TRBV7-8, the J call TRBJ1-3; D gene uncertain. The CDR3 is made up of 17 amino acids. The germline gives CDR1 SGHVS, CDR2 FQNEAQ. The V and J ends lost 5 bases and 0 bases respectively, with 17 bases between them.

This chain uses TRBV19 with TRBJ2-5, with a tentative D call TRBD2 (5 bases). V was clipped by 2 bases and J by 6 bases, with 13 bases between them. In germline, CDR1 is LNHDA, CDR2 SQIVND (reference sequence). The CDR3 runs 14 residues. CDR3 sequence: CASSISEAAKTQYF. In DNA form, the CDR3 reads TGTGCCAGTAGTATATCGGAGGCCGCCAAGACCCAGTACTTC.

This clonotype was seen only a few times. V usage is TRBV27 and J usage is TRBJ1-1; 9 nucleotides agree with TRBD1. Germline-derived CDR1 and CDR2 are MNHEY and SMNVEV (reference sequence). The CDR3 is 15 amino acids. After removal of 0 bases from V and 3 bases from J, the junction contained 2 bases not matched to a gene. The CDR3 loop reads CASSLSWDRDTEAFF. As DNA, the CDR3 is TGTGCCAGCAGTTTATCCTGGGACAGGGACACTGAAGCTTTCTTT.

The CDR3 reads CASSVDAPNTEAFF. The CDR3 nucleotides are TGTGCCAGCAGCGTAGATGCCCCGAACACTGAAGCTTTCTTT. The chain has TRBV9 and TRBJ1-1; D is unresolved. The V and J ends lost 0 bases and 1 base respectively, with 7 bases between them. Germline V gene data show CDR1 as SGDLS and CDR2 as YYNGEE. This CDR3 is built from 14 residues.

V is TRBV7-6 and J is TRBJ2-1; 8 bases align to TRBD2. V lost 2 bases, J lost 9 bases, and 21 bases stayed unmatched. The length of the CDR3 is 19 residues. CDR1 and CDR2 from the germline V gene are SGHVS and FNYEAQ. This CDR3 reads CASSLYDRGGRTRPGEQFF. DNA for the CDR3: TGTGCCAGCAGCTTATATGACCGGGGGGGCCGGACGCGGCCTGGTGAGCAGTTCTTC. Full variable domain (missing parts from reference TRBV7-6 and TRBJ2-1): GAGVSQSPRYKVTKRGQDVALRCDPISGHVSLYWYRQALGQGPEFLTYFNYEAQQDKSGLPNDRFSAERPEGSISTLTIQRTEQRDSAMYRCASSLYDRGGRTRPGEQFFGPGTRLTVL.

This clonotype was observed a handful of times. The chain recombines TRBV7-9 with TRBJ2-3; D not resolved. Trimming removed 4 bases at V and 6 bases at J, with 5 bases between. Germline V gives CDR1 SEHNR, CDR2 FQNEAQ (reference sequence). CDR3 size: 11 residues. The CDR3 region is CASSSADTQYF. CDR3 in DNA: TGTGCCAGCAGCTCCGCGGATACGCAGTATTTT.

This chain links TRBV4-3 with TRBJ1-1, with D uncertain. V lost 0 bases, J lost 4 bases, and 6 bases lay in between. The CDR3 length is 13 residues. Per the germline V gene, CDR1 is LGHNA and CDR2 is YSLEER. CDR3 DNA sequence: TGCGCCAGCAGCCAAGATATTGTCACTGAAGCTTTCTTT. Translating gives CASSQDIVTEAFF.